These 24 T cell receptor beta chains share one sample of origin, sequenced in a study of Tregs in tolerant kidney transplant recipients. Assay used: immunoSEQ multiplex PCR; TCRdb lists only in-frame clones, some missing. The repertoire includes over 50,000 clones, roughly 88% of them detected once, and 2.1% sits in the top ten. The sample was Tregs from blood, taken before the transplant. Receptors were obtained from a human donor who received a combined kidney and bone marrow transplant.

The chain employs TRBV7-2 and TRBJ2-7, with D perhaps matching TRBD2 (7 bases). CDR3 length equals 15 residues. Germline lookup yields CDR1 SGHTA and CDR2 FQGNSA. Trimming removed 5 bases at V and 2 bases at J, with 16 bases between. The CDR3 loop is CASSIGGERTYEQYF. DNA of the CDR3: TGTGCCAGCAGCATAGGGGGGGAGCGTACCTACGAGCAGTACTTC.

The chain links TRBV21-1 to TRBJ1-4; TRBD1, the table's D call, was not compared with the DNA. TRBV21-1 is listed as a pseudogene. The CDR3 contains 20 residues. CDR3 bases: TGTGCCAGCAGCGGGCCGGACAGGACTGCAGTGGTGTGTCTTAGTGAAAAACTGTTTTTT. Its translation is CASSGPDRTAVVCLSEKLFF.

The chain uses TRBV28 and TRBJ1-1, with D possibly TRBD1 on 5 matching bases. Trimming cost V 4 bases and J 4 bases, with 10 bases left between them. CDR1 and CDR2 from the germline V gene are MDHEN and SYDVKM. The CDR3 is 13 amino acids. As DNA, the CDR3 is TGTGCCAGCAGTTACAGGCGTCTCACTGAAGCTTTCTTT. Translating it yields CASSYRRLTEAFF.

This chain connects TRBV15 to TRBJ1-2; maybe TRBD1 (5 bases). Looked up from germline, CDR1 is LNHNV and CDR2 is YYDKDF (reference sequence). This CDR3 comprises 13 residues. Trimming shortened V by 6 bases and J by 4 bases, and 12 bases separated the two germline ends. The CDR3 region is CATSGGSRYGYTF. CDR3 bases: TGTGCCACCAGTGGGGGGAGTCGCTATGGCTACACCTTC.

The chain has TRBV5-1 and TRBJ2-1, with D unclear. Between the trimmed V and J ends, which lost 0 bases and 0 bases, there was a span of 7 bases. Germline V gene lookup returns CDR1 SGHRS and CDR2 YFSETQ. The CDR3 consists of 15 residues. The CDR3, as DNA: TGCGCCAGCAGCTTGGATCGGAACTCCTACAATGAGCAGTTCTTC. Encoded protein: CASSLDRNSYNEQFF.

This clone was detected only once. The chain recombines TRBV6-5 with TRBJ2-7; 11 positions agree with TRBD1. Germline CDR1 reads MNHEY; CDR2 reads SVGAGI. V lost 6 bases to trimming and J lost 6 bases; unmatched junction nucleotides: 4. The CDR3 has 13 residues. CDR3 DNA sequence: TGTGCCAGCAGCCGGGACAGGGGGTCCGAGCAGTACTTC. It encodes CASSRDRGSEQYF.

The chain employs TRBV5-1 and TRBJ2-7; no clear D. Germline CDR1 is SGHRS and CDR2 is YFSETQ. This CDR3 has 14 residues. V lost 1 base and J lost 2, with 10 bases in between. CDR3 sequence reads: CASSLRAGPYEQYF. The CDR3, as DNA: TGCGCCAGCAGCTTGAGGGCAGGACCCTACGAGCAGTACTTC.

J is TRBJ2-6 and V is TRBV7-6; 8 nucleotides agree with TRBD2. The CDR3 is 17 residues long. V lost 5 bases and J lost 3; bases outside the gene matches: 9. Germline assignment: CDR1 SGHVS and CDR2 FNYEAQ. CDR3 protein: CASSPPAGGGGANVLTF. CDR3 in DNA: TGTGCCAGCAGCCCCCCGGCGGGGGGTGGTGGGGCCAACGTCCTGACTTTC.

V gene TRBV5-6 combines with J gene TRBJ1-1, with TRBD1 identical over 10 bases. Trimming took 4 bases from V and 4 from J; bases not matched to a gene: 4. This CDR3 has 14 amino acids. Germline CDR1 is SGHDT and CDR2 is YYEEEE. The CDR3 loop is CASSKGQGITEAFF. The CDR3 DNA reads TGTGCCAGCAGCAAGGGACAGGGGATCACTGAAGCTTTCTTT.

The chain uses TRBV20-1 and TRBJ1-1; tentative D call: TRBD1 (6 bases). Germline V gives CDR1 DFQATT, CDR2 SNEGSKA (reference sequence). The CDR3 has 11 amino acids. V lost 3 bases and J lost 8, with 10 bases in between. This CDR3 reads CSASMGAEAFF. CDR3 DNA: TGCAGTGCTAGTATGGGGGCAGAAGCTTTCTTT.

The chain joins TRBV7-9 to TRBJ1-5, with D unresolved. CDR1 and CDR2 (germline): SEHNR, FQNEAQ (reference sequence). Between the trimmed V and J ends, which lost 2 bases and 2 bases, there was a span of 4 bases. CDR3 length equals 13 residues. This CDR3 is CASSLFGNQPQHF. The CDR3 coding sequence is TGTGCCAGCAGCTTATTCGGCAATCAGCCCCAGCATTTT.

The rearrangement joins TRBV6-1 to TRBJ2-5; 7 nucleotides match TRBD1. V shed 4 bases, J shed 0 bases, and the junction held 8 bases outside the gene matches. This CDR3 region has 16 residues. Germline V gene lookup returns CDR1 MNHNS and CDR2 SASEGT. The CDR3 reads CASSAYLGQHQETQYF. The CDR3 DNA reads TGTGCCAGCAGTGCCTACCTGGGACAGCACCAAGAGACCCAGTACTTC.

This clone was seen only once. V usage is TRBV18 and J usage is TRBJ2-7; D might be TRBD1 (6 bases). Germline CDR1 reads KGHSH; CDR2 reads LQKENI. The length of the CDR3 is 12 residues. V lost 4 bases and J 4 bases, leaving 8 bases between the germline ends. CDR3: CASSRGPYEQYF. For the CDR3, the DNA is TGTGCCAGCTCACGGGGGCCGTACGAGCAGTACTTC.

The rearrangement links TRBV27 to TRBJ2-5; 10 nucleotides line up with TRBD1. The CDR3 is 14 amino acids. Germline values: CDR1 MNHEY, CDR2 SMNVEV (reference sequence). The ends lost 8 bases at V and 7 bases at J; junction bases unmatched: 10. CDR3 amino acids: CASVSGQGLGTQYF. CDR3 bases: TGTGCCAGCGTATCGGGACAGGGGTTAGGGACCCAGTACTTC.

V gene TRBV15 combines with J gene TRBJ1-4, with no clear D. CDR1 and CDR2 from the germline V gene are LNHNV and YYDKDF (reference sequence). With 0 bases removed from V and 8 bases from J, the gap between germline ends came to 16 bases. The CDR3 loop spans 16 amino acids. The CDR3 bases are TGTGCCACCAGCAGAGATAGGGCTGATGTTGGGGAAAAACTGTTTTTT. It yields the protein CATSRDRADVGEKLFF.

This chain's CDR3 is CASSRTSGSYEQYF. The CDR3 coding sequence is TGTGCCAGCTCCCGGACTAGCGGCTCCTACGAGCAGTACTTC. The chain uses TRBV18 and TRBJ2-7, with 10 bases that match TRBD2. CDR1 is KGHSH, CDR2 LQKENI, per germline. Trimming at V came to 6 bases and at J to 0 bases, leaving 2 bases not matched to a gene. The CDR3 contains 14 residues.

This rearrangement joins TRBV19 to TRBJ2-1, with 12 bases identical to TRBD1. Germline V lookup: CDR1 LNHDA, CDR2 SQIVND (reference sequence). The V and J ends lost 5 bases and 8 bases, in that order; junction bases with no gene match: 7. The CDR3 extends over 15 amino acids. In DNA form, the CDR3 reads TGTGCCAGTAGTCGCGAGGGACAGGGGGCTGATGAGCAGTTCTTC. Translated: CASSREGQGADEQFF. The full variable domain, its missing parts supplied by reference TRBV19 and TRBJ2-1, is DGGITQSPKYLFRKEGQNVTLSCEQNLNHDAMYWYRQDPGQGLRLIYYSQIVNDFQKGDIAEGYSVSREKKESFPLTVTSAQKNPTAFYLCASSREGQGADEQFFGPGTRLTVL.

The chain couples TRBV29-1 to TRBJ2-1; possibly TRBD1 for D (5 bases). The CDR3 consists of 13 residues. Looked up from germline, CDR1 is SQVTM and CDR2 is ANQGSEA. The CDR3 spells CNRPRVHYNEQFF. DNA for the CDR3: TGCAACCGTCCCAGGGTCCATTACAATGAGCAGTTCTTC.

The chain recombines TRBV27 with TRBJ1-2, with TRBD1 matching 7 bases. Losses at the gene ends were 0 bases for V and 3 bases for J; bases not matched to a gene: 4. Germline CDR1 reads MNHEY; CDR2 reads SMNVEV (reference sequence). This CDR3 has 15 amino acids. CDR3 sequence reads: CASSLSGQAYYGYTF. In DNA, the CDR3 is TGTGCCAGCAGTTTATCTGGACAGGCGTACTATGGCTACACCTTC.

This clone was recorded once. The chain recombines TRBV9 with TRBJ2-5; D not resolved. In germline, CDR1 is SGDLS, CDR2 YYNGEE. CDR3 length equals 13 residues. Trimming pared 0 bases from V and 5 bases from J, leaving 8 bases between. The CDR3 spells CASSVGVGETQYF. In DNA, the CDR3 is TGTGCCAGCAGCGTAGGCGTGGGGGAGACCCAGTACTTC.

DNA of the CDR3: TGCGCCAGCAGCTTTGGAAGCGGGGGGGCGAACACCGGGGAGCTGTTTTTT. It translates to CASSFGSGGANTGELFF. J is TRBJ2-2 and V is TRBV5-1; 10 positions agree with TRBD2. CDR1 and CDR2 (germline): SGHRS, YFSETQ. CDR3 length: 17 amino acids. Germline trimming cut 2 bases from V and 0 bases from J; bases unmatched to any gene: 4.

The rearrangement links TRBV11-2 to TRBJ2-7, with D perhaps matching TRBD1 or TRBD2 (5 bases each). Germline V lookup: CDR1 SGHAT, CDR2 FQNNGV. V lost 3 bases and J lost 4, with 7 bases in between. CDR3 length equals 12 residues. The CDR3 sequence: CASSFEGYEQYF. The CDR3 DNA sequence: TGTGCCAGCAGCTTTGAGGGGTACGAGCAGTACTTC.

This rearrangement joins TRBV10-1 to TRBJ2-1, with 7 bases identical to TRBD2. V was clipped by 3 bases and J by 5 bases; unmatched bases: 4. CDR3 length: 14 residues. CDR1 is WNHNN, CDR2 SYGVQD, per germline (reference sequence). CDR3 nucleotides: TGCGCCAGCAGTGAACAAGCGGGGAACAATGAGCAGTTCTTC. This codes for CASSEQAGNNEQFF.

This clone has a handful of counts. The chain couples TRBV11-2 to TRBJ2-1; D perhaps matches TRBD2 (6 bases). The CDR3 consists of 15 residues. Per the germline V gene, CDR1 is SGHAT and CDR2 is FQNNGV. The germline V and J ends were trimmed by 4 bases and 4 bases, with 14 bases remaining between them. This chain's CDR3 is CASSYLPGEYNEQFF. The CDR3 coding sequence is TGTGCCAGCAGCTACCTCCCGGGGGAGTACAATGAGCAGTTCTTC.